This TCR beta chain was recovered during a study of blood T cell repertoires in COVID-19. At the level of the study: From the United States, Italy and Spain came samples of acute and convalescent COVID-19. T cells, B-cell-depleted T cells, or PBMCs provided the cDNA or gDNA that served as material.

Original data processing: Nucleated cell counts were estimated from reference gene primer amplification. The assay was immunoSEQ multiplex PCR, and TCRdb's table has in-frame clones only and misses some. V and J calls and clone size are as listed in that table; D and trimming were resolved from the DNA. This table holds about 14,000 clones, around 82% found once. The CDR3 extends over 15 amino acids. The germline CDR1 and CDR2 sequences are SGHRS and YFSETQ. With 0 bases removed from V and 0 bases from J, the gap between germline ends came to 9 bases. Sequencing was done on a sample of peripheral blood. This chain links TRBV5-1 with TRBJ1-2; D unresolved. The clonotype was recovered from an older woman with acute or convalescent COVID-19. Here the CDR3 DNA reads TGCGCCAGCAGCTTGGTCGCGGGCCCTAACTATGGCTACACCTTC. Its protein is CASSLVAGPNYGYTF.